This entry lists 25 T cell receptor beta chains sequenced from one sample in a study of T cell responses to AZD1222 COVID-19 vaccine. Clones were read by immunoSEQ multiplex PCR, and TCRdb kept only the in-frame ones, dropping some. This sample has 130,000 to 150,000 clones; roughly nine tenths occur once, and the top ten carry about 3.4%. Sample: peripheral blood, taken on day 0 of AZD1222 vaccination. These receptors were obtained from an adult in good health.

The gene calls are TRBV10-3 and TRBJ2-1; 14 nucleotides agree with TRBD2. Germline-derived CDR1 and CDR2 are ENHRY and SYGVKD. There are 18 residues in the CDR3. The V segment lost 4 bases and the J segment 6 bases; nucleotides outside the gene matches: 11. For the CDR3, the DNA is TGTGCCATCAGTGCCATGACTAGCGGGGGGGCACCGGGCAATGAGCAGTTCTTC. This translates into CAISAMTSGGAPGNEQFF.

This sequence joins TRBV30 and TRBJ1-2, with a possible D match to TRBD1 (6 bases). Germline values: CDR1 GTSNPN, CDR2 SVGIG (reference sequence). There are 15 residues in the CDR3. Trimming removed 3 bases from V and 4 bases from J, with 18 bases in between. CDR3: CAWSHLAQGSYGYTF. The CDR3 DNA reads as TGTGCCTGGAGCCATCTCGCCCAGGGGAGCTATGGCTACACCTTC.

The chain links TRBV5-1 to TRBJ2-1; D perhaps matches TRBD2 (6 bases). V shed 2 bases and J shed 0 bases, with 12 bases lying between them. CDR1 and CDR2 (germline): SGHRS, YFSETQ. The CDR3 runs to 16 residues. The CDR3 DNA is TGCGCCAGCAGCTTTGGGGCGACTAGCTCCTACAATGAGCAGTTCTTC. Protein sequence: CASSFGATSSYNEQFF.

This chain links TRBV7-9 with TRBJ2-7; a possible D gene is TRBD2 (6 bases). The germline gives CDR1 SEHNR, CDR2 FQNEAQ (reference sequence). The CDR3 is 16 amino acids. V was pared by 5 bases and J by 7 bases, with 24 bases between. The CDR3 protein is CASSKRLGGSPLEQYF. CDR3 DNA: TGTGCCAGCAGCAAGAGGTTAGGAGGGAGTCCCTTGGAGCAGTACTTC.

This sequence joins TRBV11-3 and TRBJ2-5; D may be TRBD2 (6 bases). The CDR3 spans 15 residues. Looked up from germline, CDR1 is SGHNT and CDR2 is YENEEA. V was clipped by 5 bases and J by 5 bases, with 18 bases between them. CDR3 DNA: TGTGCCAGCAGCGAGCGGACGGAGGGGACGGAGACCCAGTACTTC. Protein product: CASSERTEGTETQYF.

The CDR3 loop reads CASKTDDFNSPLHF. CDR3 coding DNA: TGTGCCAGTAAGACAGACGATTTTAATTCACCCCTCCACTTT. The V and J genes are TRBV19 and TRBJ1-6; tentatively, D is TRBD1 (5 bases). Germline CDR1 and CDR2: LNHDA and SQIVND (reference sequence). Trimming took off 7 bases at V and 6 bases at J, with 13 bases between the two ends. The CDR3 totals 14 residues.

This rearrangement joins TRBV27 to TRBJ2-2; D perhaps matches TRBD2 (5 bases). The germline V and J ends were trimmed by 8 bases and 4 bases, with 14 bases remaining between them. From germline, CDR1 is MNHEY and CDR2 SMNVEV (reference sequence). CDR3 size: 14 residues. The CDR3, as DNA: TGTGCCAGCTCCCCCCGGAGGTTCACCGGGGAGCTGTTTTTT. As protein: CASSPRRFTGELFF.

V gene TRBV5-1 combines with J gene TRBJ2-5; TRBD2 aligns across 14 bases. After removal of 5 bases from V and 4 bases from J, the junction contained 10 bases not matched to a gene. There are 17 residues in the CDR3. Germline V gives CDR1 SGHRS, CDR2 YFSETQ. The CDR3 protein is CASSSGLAGGTLETQYF. The CDR3 DNA follows: TGCGCCAGCAGTAGTGGACTAGCGGGAGGAACACTAGAGACCCAGTACTTC.

The V and J genes are TRBV13 and TRBJ2-3, with 7 bases that match TRBD2. There are 18 residues in the CDR3. J gave up 3 bases and V 3 bases, and 15 bases lay outside the gene matches. The germline CDR1 and CDR2 sequences are PRHDT and FYEKMQ (reference sequence). CDR3 sequence: CASSFPGRSDALTDTQYF. CDR3 in DNA: TGTGCCAGCAGCTTCCCCGGGAGGTCGGACGCCTTGACAGATACGCAGTATTTT.

The gene calls are TRBV6-5 and TRBJ1-2, with TRBD1 identical over 7 bases. After removal of 11 bases from V and 3 bases from J, the junction contained 6 bases not matched to a gene. Looked up from germline, CDR1 is MNHEY and CDR2 is SVGAGI. The CDR3 covers 12 residues. CDR3 sequence reads: CASGTAYYGYTF. The CDR3 region has the DNA TGTGCCTCCGGGACAGCTTACTATGGCTACACCTTC.

The V gene is TRBV2, the J gene TRBJ1-2, with TRBD1 matching 9 bases. V was clipped by 2 bases and J by 2 bases; unmatched bases: 3. This CDR3 contains 15 residues. The germline V gene encodes CDR1 SNHLY and CDR2 FYNNEI. DNA for the CDR3: TGTGCCAGCAGTGAACTGACAGGGGGAAACTATGGCTACACCTTC. Translating gives CASSELTGGNYGYTF.

The chain recombines TRBV2 with TRBJ1-6; D call uncertain. CDR1 and CDR2 from the germline V gene are SNHLY and FYNNEI. The CDR3 covers 15 residues. V shed 0 bases and J shed 9 bases, with 12 bases lying between them. The CDR3 loop is CASSEARLFASPLHF. The CDR3 DNA reads TGTGCCAGCAGTGAAGCGCGTCTCTTCGCTTCACCCCTCCACTTT.

The CDR3 DNA follows: TGTGCTAGTGGGTACGCGGGCTCTCTCTACGAGCAGTACTTC. It translates to CASGYAGSLYEQYF. The chain joins TRBV12-5 to TRBJ2-7; a possible D gene is TRBD2 (5 bases). Germline V gives CDR1 LGHNT, CDR2 FRNRAP. Deletions cut 6 bases from V and 3 bases from J, with 15 bases between. This CDR3 has 14 residues.

The chain employs TRBV7-2 and TRBJ1-1, with D unresolved. The germline V and J ends were trimmed by 1 base and 5 bases, with 8 bases remaining between them. This CDR3 comprises 13 residues. CDR1 and CDR2 (germline): SGHTA, FQGNSA. DNA for the CDR3: TGTGCCAGCAGCTTAGATTACCGGACTGAAGCTTTCTTT. It yields the protein CASSLDYRTEAFF.

The V gene is TRBV27, the J gene TRBJ2-1; D might be TRBD2 (5 bases). CDR3 length equals 14 residues. V was cut by 8 bases and J by 0 bases, with 11 bases left in between. Germline V gene lookup returns CDR1 MNHEY and CDR2 SMNVEV (reference sequence). The CDR3 coding sequence is TGTGCCAGCCGAACGGGGAGCTCCTACAATGAGCAGTTCTTC. Translated: CASRTGSSYNEQFF.

Turning to this clone: An end of the junction differs from the germline gene, which may be a read error. The DNA of the CDR3 is TGCGCCAGCAGCCAAGATAACAGGCCATCCATGGTCTTC. Amino acid sequence: CASSQDNRPSMVF. The chain combines TRBV4-1 with TRBJ2-1, with TRBD1 as a possible D gene (5 bases). The CDR3 length is 13 residues. Germline lookup yields CDR1 MGHRA and CDR2 YSYEKL.

The V gene is TRBV12-3 or TRBV12-4, the J gene TRBJ2-5; D ambiguous. V was cut by 2 bases and J by 1 base, with 2 bases left in between. The CDR3 consists of 12 residues. CDR3 amino acids: CASSLIQETQYF. DNA of the CDR3: TGTGCCAGCAGTTTAATCCAAGAGACCCAGTACTTC.

This chain uses TRBV7-2 with TRBJ2-1, with D uncertain. CDR1 and CDR2 from the germline V gene are SGHTA and FQGNSA. Trimming stripped 4 bases from V and 5 bases from J, with 18 bases between. This CDR3 comprises 16 residues. The CDR3 nucleotides are TGTGCCAGCAGCTACCGTGGGTGGGCGCTGGACAATGAGCAGTTCTTC. The encoded protein is CASSYRGWALDNEQFF.

The sample holds one count of this clone. The chain uses TRBV6-5 and TRBJ2-7; D not certain. The CDR3 length is 13 residues. Trimming took off 5 bases at V and 3 bases at J, with 11 bases between the two ends. The V gene's germline CDR1 is MNHEY and CDR2 SVGAGI. The CDR3 sequence: CASSPRTSYEQYF. CDR3 nucleotide sequence: TGTGCCAGCAGTCCGCGGACCAGCTACGAGCAGTACTTC.

V and J are TRBV6-1 and TRBJ1-3; perhaps TRBD1 as D (5 bases). Germline V lookup: CDR1 MNHNS, CDR2 SASEGT. The CDR3 spans 14 residues. The V end lost 0 bases, the J end lost 2 bases, and 5 bases lay between the germline ends. Here the CDR3 reads CASSEARAGNTIYF. CDR3 bases: TGTGCCAGCAGTGAAGCCAGGGCTGGAAACACCATATATTTT.

The chain combines TRBV24-1 with TRBJ2-1, with D unresolved. The CDR3 loop spans 12 amino acids. Germline V gene sequence: CDR1 KGHDR, CDR2 SFDVKD. Trimming took off 7 bases at V and 6 bases at J, with 9 bases between the two ends. CDR3 in amino acids: CATSTSLNEQFF. Here the CDR3 DNA reads TGTGCCACCAGCACCAGCCTCAATGAGCAGTTCTTC.

The chain is built from TRBV30 and TRBJ1-2; 8 nucleotides line up with TRBD1. CDR3 length: 13 residues. V gave up 3 bases and J gave up 3 bases; unmatched junction bases: 3. CDR1 is GTSNPN, CDR2 SVGIG, per germline (reference sequence). The CDR3 here is CAWSPGQDYGYTF. DNA of the CDR3: TGTGCCTGGAGCCCGGGACAGGACTATGGCTACACCTTC.

The V call is TRBV4-1, the J call TRBJ1-2; maybe TRBD1 (5 bases). V gave up 5 bases and J gave up 3 bases, with 13 bases separating them. There are 14 residues in the CDR3. The germline V gene has CDR1 MGHRA and CDR2 YSYEKL. The CDR3 region is CASSEGPGDYGYTF. In DNA form, the CDR3 reads TGCGCCAGCAGCGAGGGACCGGGGGACTATGGCTACACCTTC.

V gene TRBV9 combines with J gene TRBJ1-3; D is perhaps TRBD1 (5 bases). The V gene lost 7 bases and the J gene lost 7 bases, with 18 bases spanning the gap. The germline gives CDR1 SGDLS, CDR2 YYNGEE. This CDR3 has 14 residues. The CDR3: CASSLEWGVNTIYF. As DNA, the CDR3 is TGTGCCAGCTCACTGGAATGGGGGGTTAACACCATATATTTT.

The chain employs TRBV11-3 and TRBJ2-5; TRBD2 agrees at 14 bases. Germline V lookup: CDR1 SGHNT, CDR2 YENEEA. CDR3 length: 16 amino acids. The V segment lost 5 bases and the J segment 5 bases; nucleotides outside the gene matches: 7. CDR3 residues: CASSPGTSGGYETQYF. The DNA of the CDR3 is TGTGCCAGCAGCCCCGGGACTAGCGGGGGCTATGAGACCCAGTACTTC.